The sample holds one count of the clone carrying this T cell receptor (beta chain). Antigen: not known. The table came from immunoSEQ multiplex PCR; TCRdb's copy has only in-frame clones and leaves some out. The table includes roughly 140,000 clones, just over 90% detected once. The CDR3 has 17 residues. This specimen belongs to a study of T cell responses to AZD1222 COVID-19 vaccine. Study conclusions and caveats: Receipt of two AZD1222 doses was followed by a rise in Spike-specific TCR breadth and depth.

Sequencing was performed on peripheral blood, taken on day 0 of MenACWY control vaccination. This TCR was recovered from an adult in good health. This sequence joins TRBV21-1 and TRBJ2-5. TRBV21-1 is reported as a pseudogene. The CDR3 coding sequence is TGTGCCAGCAGCAAGGTGCAGGTGTTTAGGGTTGAGGAGACCCAGTACTTC. Its translation is CASSKVQVFRVEETQYF.